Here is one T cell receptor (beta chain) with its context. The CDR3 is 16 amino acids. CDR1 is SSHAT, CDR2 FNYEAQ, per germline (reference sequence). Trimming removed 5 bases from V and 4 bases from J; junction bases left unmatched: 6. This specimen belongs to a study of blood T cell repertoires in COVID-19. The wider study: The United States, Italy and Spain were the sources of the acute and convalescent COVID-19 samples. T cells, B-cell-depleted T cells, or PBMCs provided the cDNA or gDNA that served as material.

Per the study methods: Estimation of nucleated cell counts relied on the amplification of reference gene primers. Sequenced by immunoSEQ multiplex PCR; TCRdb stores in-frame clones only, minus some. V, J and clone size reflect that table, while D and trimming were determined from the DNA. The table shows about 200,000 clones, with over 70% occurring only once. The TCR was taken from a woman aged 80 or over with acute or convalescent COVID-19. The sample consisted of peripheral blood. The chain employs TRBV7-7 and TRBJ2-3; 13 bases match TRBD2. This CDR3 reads CASSLGLAGAADTQYF. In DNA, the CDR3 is TGTGCCAGCAGCCTCGGACTAGCGGGAGCCGCAGATACGCAGTATTTT.